This T cell receptor beta chain comes out of a study of shared clonotypes between healthy human individuals. The wider study: Donors, aged 18 to 49, were a couple of women and three men. General study points: In having few donors, the study represented limited genetic and exposure-history diversity. Relative to memory subsets, naive subsets generally showed larger estimated richness.

CDR3 length: 14 residues. Germline CDR1 and CDR2: ENHRY and SYGVKD. V shed 6 bases and J 6 bases; nucleotides not matched to a gene: 4. In regard to this clone: Its target is unknown.

Free of recent acute infections or vaccinations, the donors were healthy HIV-negative adults. Only in-frame clones appear in the TCRdb table, and some are missing; sequencing was by immunoSEQ multiplex PCR. The sample holds roughly 2.5 million clones; 85% to 95% are singletons and the top ten take around 0.14%. The rearrangement links TRBV10-3 to TRBJ2-2; 10 nucleotides line up with TRBD1. The material sequenced was naive CD4+ T cells sorted from blood. Specified subset: CD45RA+ positively selected. This sequence was found in a man aged 18 to 29 in good health. CDR3 in amino acids: CAIRGTGVPGELFF. CDR3 coding DNA: TGTGCCATCAGGGGGACAGGGGTGCCCGGGGAGCTGTTTTTT.